This TCR beta chain was obtained from a study of CD8+ T cells in alopecia areata. Study in general: Twice daily, treated patients received 5 to 10 mg of oral tofacitinib. Overall study results and limits: Scalp clonality and expanded CD8+ clones among the top 100 showed significant decreases with tofacitinib. Numerous expanded lesional clones remained in scalp and blood during tofacitinib.

This clone was seen more than once but under ten times. Antigen unknown. Treatment meaning: oral pan-JAK inhibitor, 5-10 mg twice daily. Isolated RNA was reverse transcribed into cDNA used as the sequencing template. The method was immunoSEQ multiplex PCR; TCRdb's version includes in-frame clones alone and lacks a portion of them. The sample records about 120,000 clones, less than 75% being singletons. CDR3 length: 16 amino acids. Germline V gives CDR1 SQVTM, CDR2 ANQGSEA. The V gene lost 2 bases and the J gene lost 0 bases, with 16 bases spanning the gap. Sequences were derived from CD8+ T cells sorted from blood, sampled at week 24, from a patient treated with tofacitinib. The receptor was derived from a human donor with alopecia areata. The J gene is TRBJ2-5, the V gene TRBV29-1; perhaps TRBD2 as D (7 bases). This CDR3 reads CSVERLGGQYQETQYF. For the CDR3, the DNA is TGCAGCGTTGAAAGATTGGGGGGGCAGTACCAAGAGACCCAGTACTTC.